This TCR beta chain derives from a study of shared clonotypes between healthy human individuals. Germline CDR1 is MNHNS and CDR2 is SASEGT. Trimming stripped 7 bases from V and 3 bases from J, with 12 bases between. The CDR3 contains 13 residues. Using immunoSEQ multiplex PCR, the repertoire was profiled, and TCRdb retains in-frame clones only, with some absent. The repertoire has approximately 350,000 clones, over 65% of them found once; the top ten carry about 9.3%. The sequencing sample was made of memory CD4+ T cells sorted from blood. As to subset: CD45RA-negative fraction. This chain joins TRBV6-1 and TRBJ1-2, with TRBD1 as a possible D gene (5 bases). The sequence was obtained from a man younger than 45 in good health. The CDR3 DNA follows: TGTGCCAGCACGAAACTAGGGGACTATGGCTACACCTTC. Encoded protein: CASTKLGDYGYTF.